The rows below give T cell receptor beta chains drawn from one sample of a study of memory CD4+ T cells and cytomegalovirus serostatus. The table came from immunoSEQ multiplex PCR; TCRdb's copy has only in-frame clones and leaves some out. The repertoire holds about 44,000 clones, with 75% to 85% as singletons. Sequenced input: memory CD4+ T cells from blood. These receptors all stem from an adult in good health and CMV-seronegative. Both conserved end residues are part of each CDR3. The D gene is left open where the match is weak. Part of the rows lack a size; the others show once, few, many or a class for expanded clones.

TGTGCCAGCAGCCCCTTAGGGACAGGGGCACTTTATAGCAATCAGCCCCAGCATTTT CASSPLGTGALYSNQPQHF TRBV7-8 19 TRBJ1-5 few TRBD1
TGTGCCAGCAGTTCTCAGGGGCGAGAAAAACTGTTTTTT CASSSQGREKLFF TRBV6-5 13 TRBJ1-4 NA NA
TGTGCCAGTAAAGCGGGAGGGCCATACGAGCAGTACTTC CASKAGGPYEQYF TRBV6-1 13 TRBJ2-7 NA TRBD2
TGTGCCAGCAGCCAAGACGCTAGCGGGAGATTGTTCAATGAGCAGTTCTTC CASSQDASGRLFNEQFF TRBV4-2 17 TRBJ2-1 NA TRBD2
TGTGCCAGCAGCTTAGAAGGGCGGCGCAATCAGCCCCAGCATTTT CASSLEGRRNQPQHF TRBV7-2 15 TRBJ1-5 NA NA
TGTGCCAGCAGTGGGCAGGTTGGGGATGGCTACACCTTC CASSGQVGDGYTF TRBV2 13 TRBJ1-2 few NA
TGTGCCAGCTCACCCGGGACAGCCAGCTCCTACGAGCAGTACTTC CASSPGTASSYEQYF TRBV18 15 TRBJ2-7 NA TRBD1
TGTGCCAGCAGCTTGGGGACTAGCGGGTTCTACGAGCAGTACTTC CASSLGTSGFYEQYF TRBV7-9 15 TRBJ2-7 NA TRBD2
TGTGCCAGCAGTTGGGGACTAGCGGGAGTGCACTTC CASSWGLAGVHF TRBV6-5 12 TRBJ2-7 NA TRBD2
TGTGCCAGTAGTAAAGGTGGGGCGACCTACGAGCAGTACTTC CASSKGGATYEQYF TRBV19 14 TRBJ2-7 few NA
TGTGCCAGCAGTAAGGACAGGGGGCTGATCAACACCGGGGAGCTGTTTTTT CASSKDRGLINTGELFF TRBV7-9 17 TRBJ2-2 NA TRBD1
TGTGCCAGCAGCTCGTCCCTAACAGGGGTGGGCGACGAGCAGTACTTC CASSSSLTGVGDEQYF TRBV27 16 TRBJ2-7 NA TRBD1
TGTGCCAGCAGCTTAGGAGCGGGAGTAACCAATGAGCAGTTCTTC CASSLGAGVTNEQFF TRBV7-9 15 TRBJ2-1 NA TRBD2
TGTGCCAGCAGCGTAGGACAGAGGGCTGGCTACACCTTC CASSVGQRAGYTF TRBV9 13 TRBJ1-2 few NA
TGCGCCAGCAGCCCCGGGACAGGGGTAAAAGAAGCTTTCTTT CASSPGTGVKEAFF TRBV5-1 14 TRBJ1-1 NA TRBD1
TGTGCCAGCAGTGAACGCAGGGGGGGCCAAGAGACCCAGTACTTC CASSERRGGQETQYF TRBV2 15 TRBJ2-5 NA NA
TGTGCCAGCAGCCCCCGGGTGGTAGCGGGAGACGGGGAGCTGTTTTTT CASSPRVVAGDGELFF TRBV7-7 16 TRBJ2-2 NA TRBD2
TGTGCCAGCAGGGCTACAGGGGGAGGCTACACCTTC CASRATGGGYTF TRBV27 12 TRBJ1-2 NA TRBD1
TGTGCCAGCAGCTTATACACTGAAGCTTTCTTT CASSLYTEAFF TRBV7-9 11 TRBJ1-1 once NA
TGTGCCAGCAGCCTGGGGTTCCAGAACACTGAAGCTTTCTTT CASSLGFQNTEAFF TRBV11-2 14 TRBJ1-1 NA NA
TGTGCCAGCAGCCTGACCCTGATTGGTACTGAAGCTTTCTTT CASSLTLIGTEAFF TRBV7-6 14 TRBJ1-1 NA NA
TGCGCCAGCAGCCAAGACGGAGGGGGCCAAGAGACCCAGTACTTC CASSQDGGGQETQYF TRBV4-1 15 TRBJ2-5 NA NA
TGCGCCAGCAGCTTGGGGGACCGAAAATACGAGCAGTACTTC CASSLGDRKYEQYF TRBV5-1 14 TRBJ2-7 NA NA
TGTGCCAGCAAACGAGAGGGTGCGGGAAACACCATATATTTT CASKREGAGNTIYF TRBV2 14 TRBJ1-3 NA NA